This T cell receptor beta chain was documented in a study of OX40 agonist ivuxolimab in advanced cancers. Study at large: Having had anti-PD-1, anti-PD-L1 or anti-CTLA-4 therapy before was allowed, and roughly 40% had some. Study-wide results and caveats: The average count of expanded clones was higher among CD8+ T cells than among CD4+. Dosing at 0.1 to 3.0 mg/kg was accompanied by clonal expansion of CD4+ and CD8+ blood T cells by week 6.

With respect to this clone: Its cognate antigen is unknown.

The CDR3 is 16 residues long. With 6 bases clipped from V and 2 bases from J, the junction kept 4 bases outside the gene matches. Germline V gives CDR1 SGHKS, CDR2 YYEKEE (reference sequence). Sampling of blood occurred at baseline, cycle 4 day 1, and cycle 7 day 1. Clones were sequenced by immunoSEQ multiplex PCR, and TCRdb holds only the in-frame ones, with some missing. The table has more than 85,000 clones, about 90% seen once. The TCR was taken from an adult with an advanced solid tumor such as melanoma, head and neck, liver or kidney cancer. The specimen was CD4+ or CD8+ T cells sorted from blood, collected in a trial of the OX40 agonist ivuxolimab. The chain employs TRBV5-5 and TRBJ2-3; 15 bases match TRBD2. CDR3 in amino acids: CASTRTSGRATDTQYF. The CDR3, as DNA: TGTGCCAGCACAAGGACTAGCGGGAGGGCCACAGATACGCAGTATTTT.